The 31 T cell receptor beta chains listed next were all sequenced from one sample in a study of cytotoxic CD8 clonotypes in ibrutinib-treated CLL. TCRdb keeps only in-frame clones here, not all; method: immunoSEQ multiplex PCR. The table shows 130,000 or so clones, with approximately 83% occurring only once. Here the sequenced sample was PBMCs, taken after 24 months of ibrutinib treatment. The receptor source for this set is a human donor with chronic lymphocytic leukemia.

The rearrangement links TRBV2 to TRBJ1-6; D is ambiguous. Per germline, CDR1 SNHLY and CDR2 FYNNEI. The CDR3 is 16 amino acids. Between the trimmed V and J ends, which lost 2 bases and 0 bases, there was a span of 8 bases. CDR3 DNA: TGTGCCAGCAGTGAACAGAACCGCTCCTATAATTCACCCCTCCACTTT. Residues: CASSEQNRSYNSPLHF.

The V call is TRBV6-6, the J call TRBJ2-3; no firm D call. V shed 7 bases and J shed 2 bases, with 7 bases lying between them. Germline loops: CDR1 MNHNY, CDR2 SVGAGI (reference sequence). The CDR3 covers 12 residues. The CDR3 sequence is CASTPNTDTQYF. The CDR3 DNA reads TGTGCCAGCACCCCTAACACAGATACGCAGTATTTT.

The gene calls are TRBV6-6 and TRBJ2-1; 12 positions match TRBD1. J lost 7 bases, V lost 2 bases, and 3 bases had no gene match. There are 15 residues in the CDR3. Per germline, CDR1 MNHNY and CDR2 SVGAGI (reference sequence). The chain's CDR3 is CASSYPGQGANEQFF. The CDR3 DNA reads as TGTGCCAGCAGTTACCCGGGACAGGGGGCGAATGAGCAGTTCTTC.

The V gene is TRBV28, the J gene TRBJ2-5; 7 bases are shared with TRBD1. CDR1 is MDHEN and CDR2 is SYDVKM in the germline V gene. After removal of 4 bases from V and 1 base from J, the junction contained 3 bases not matched to a gene. This CDR3 is 14 amino acids long. The CDR3 reads CASSSGTVQETQYF. CDR3 DNA sequence: TGTGCCAGCAGTTCCGGGACAGTCCAAGAGACCCAGTACTTC.

The rearrangement uses TRBV5-4 and TRBJ2-5; D unresolved. The CDR3 is made up of 15 amino acids. CDR1 SGHNT and CDR2 YYREEE come from the germline V gene (reference sequence). V gave up 4 bases and J gave up 2 bases, with 15 bases separating them. The CDR3 here is CASSPRTTEQETQYF. CDR3 bases: TGTGCCAGCAGCCCAAGAACCACCGAACAAGAGACCCAGTACTTC.

The chain joins TRBV6-7 to TRBJ1-2, with a weak D call TRBD1 (6 bases). TRBV6-7 is designated an ORF whose function remains uncertain. This CDR3 is built from 12 residues. V lost 6 bases and J 4 bases, leaving 9 bases between the germline ends. The CDR3 is CASRDSIYGYTF. The CDR3, as DNA: TGTGCCAGCAGGGACAGTATCTATGGCTACACCTTC.

The chain recombines TRBV7-2 with TRBJ2-1; D uncertain. The ends were cut back, 1 base at V and 9 bases at J, with 4 bases in the middle. This CDR3 region has 11 residues. From germline, CDR1 is SGHTA and CDR2 FQGNSA. The CDR3: CASSLVFEQFF. The CDR3 nucleotides read TGTGCCAGCAGCTTAGTGTTTGAGCAGTTCTTC.

This chain uses TRBV10-1 with TRBJ2-3, with D unresolved. Trimming removed 2 bases at V and 0 bases at J, with 12 bases between. The germline V gene encodes CDR1 WNHNN and CDR2 SYGVQD (reference sequence). The CDR3 loop spans 16 amino acids. Here the CDR3 reads CASSERDLISTDTQYF. The CDR3 DNA sequence: TGCGCCAGCAGTGAGAGAGACTTGATTAGCACAGATACGCAGTATTTT.

The chain joins TRBV2 to TRBJ2-1; TRBD1 matches 9 bases. Germline assignment: CDR1 SNHLY and CDR2 FYNNEI. The CDR3 is 15 residues long. V was clipped by 6 bases and J by 8 bases; unmatched bases: 11. CDR3: CASSSWTGARDEQFF. The CDR3 DNA follows: TGTGCCAGCAGCTCATGGACAGGGGCGAGGGATGAGCAGTTCTTC.

The chain is built from TRBV7-8 and TRBJ2-2, with 14 nucleotides matching TRBD2. The trim removed 4 bases at V and 2 bases at J, leaving 3 bases unmatched. There are 17 residues in the CDR3. Germline V gives CDR1 SGHVS, CDR2 FQNEAQ. The CDR3 loop reads CASSSGTSGRNTGELFF. Here the CDR3 DNA reads TGTGCCAGCAGCTCAGGGACTAGCGGGAGAAACACCGGGGAGCTGTTTTTT. Variable domain in full (rest from reference TRBV7-8 and TRBJ2-2): GAGVSQSPRYKVAKRGQDVALRCDPISGHVSLFWYQQALGQGPEFLTYFQNEAQLDKSGLPSDRFFAERPEGSVSTLKIQRTQQEDSAVYLCASSSGTSGRNTGELFFGEGSRLTVL.

The gene calls are TRBV28 and TRBJ1-2; 11 bases map to TRBD1. The junction had 4 bases not matched to a gene; V was cut back by 6 bases and J by 4 bases. This CDR3 is 14 amino acids long. Per germline, CDR1 MDHEN and CDR2 SYDVKM. This CDR3 reads CASRDRGQVYGYTF. The DNA for the CDR3 is TGTGCCAGCAGGGACAGGGGGCAGGTCTATGGCTACACCTTC.

The CDR3 loop reads CATSREPGSNYGYTF. The CDR3 DNA reads as TGTGCCACCAGCAGAGAACCGGGATCTAACTATGGCTACACCTTC. The V and J genes are TRBV15 and TRBJ1-2; no firm D call. V was cut by 0 bases and J by 0 bases, with 8 bases left in between. The CDR3 sequence is 15 residues long. Germline lookup yields CDR1 LNHNV and CDR2 YYDKDF (reference sequence).

This clone turned up a few times. The J gene is TRBJ2-7, the V gene TRBV11-1; TRBD2 agrees at 9 bases. CDR3 length: 15 amino acids. Germline CDR1 is SGHAT and CDR2 is FQDESV (reference sequence). The trim removed 5 bases at V and 2 bases at J, leaving 7 bases unmatched. In DNA form, the CDR3 reads TGTGCCAGCAGCGTCGGGACTAGCCGTACCTACGAGCAGTACTTC. This encodes CASSVGTSRTYEQYF.

The chain recombines TRBV11-3 with TRBJ1-1; 7 bases are a match to TRBD1. Unmatched junction bases numbered 1, after V lost 2 bases and J lost 1 base. The length of the CDR3 is 14 residues. Germline V gene lookup returns CDR1 SGHNT and CDR2 YENEEA. The CDR3 DNA sequence: TGTGCCAGCAGCTTATCAGGGGGGAACACTGAAGCTTTCTTT. The encoded protein is CASSLSGGNTEAFF. Based on the CDR3 plus reference TRBV11-3 and TRBJ1-1, the full variable domain is EAGVVQSPRYKIIEKKQPVAFWCNPISGHNTLYWYLQNLGQGPELLIRYENEEAVDDSQLPKDRFSAERLKGVDSTLKIQPAELGDSAVYLCASSLSGGNTEAFFGQGTRLTVV.

This chain links TRBV5-1 with TRBJ2-5, with 8 bases fitting TRBD1. Unmatched junction bases numbered 10, after V lost 7 bases and J lost 8 bases. This CDR3 has 13 residues. The germline V gene encodes CDR1 SGHRS and CDR2 YFSETQ. CDR3 amino acids: CASSGTGPGTQYF. The CDR3 nucleotides are TGCGCCAGCTCTGGGACAGGCCCTGGAACCCAGTACTTC.

V is TRBV5-1 and J is TRBJ2-5, with TRBD1 matching over 10 bases. This CDR3 region has 15 residues. Unmatched junction bases numbered 3, after V lost 0 bases and J lost 4 bases. The germline V gene has CDR1 SGHRS and CDR2 YFSETQ. The chain's CDR3 is CASSLAGDRGETQYF. The CDR3 bases are TGCGCCAGCAGCTTGGCCGGGGACAGGGGAGAGACCCAGTACTTC.

The chain recombines TRBV28 with TRBJ2-7; 11 nucleotides match TRBD1. The CDR3 is made up of 19 amino acids. After removal of 8 bases from V and 1 base from J, the junction contained 19 bases not matched to a gene. Looked up from germline, CDR1 is MDHEN and CDR2 is SYDVKM. In nucleotides, the CDR3 is TGTGCCAGCTCCGACCCGGACAGGGGGCGAAAATGGGGATCCTACGAGCAGTACTTC. It is translated as CASSDPDRGRKWGSYEQYF.

The V gene is TRBV5-6, the J gene TRBJ2-5; D is unresolved. V was clipped by 0 bases and J by 4 bases, with 10 bases between them. CDR3 length: 14 residues. Germline values: CDR1 SGHDT, CDR2 YYEEEE. CDR3 bases: TGTGCCAGCAGCTTGGCCCACACTCGAGAGACCCAGTACTTC. This gives the protein CASSLAHTRETQYF.

The chain is built from TRBV27 and TRBJ2-2, with 7 positions matching TRBD2. This CDR3 has 15 amino acids. The ends lost 8 bases at V and 5 bases at J; junction bases unmatched: 11. Germline V lookup: CDR1 MNHEY, CDR2 SMNVEV (reference sequence). The CDR3, as DNA: TGTGCCAGCGCCACGGGGGGAATTGGGACCGGGGAGCTGTTTTTT. Translating it yields CASATGGIGTGELFF.

The CDR3 DNA reads TGTGCCAGCAGCCCCGGGGGGTCCTCCTACAATGAGCAGTTCTTC. Translating it yields CASSPGGSSYNEQFF. J is TRBJ2-1 and V is TRBV9; the match to TRBD2 covers 7 bases. CDR3 length: 15 amino acids. CDR1 is SGDLS, CDR2 YYNGEE, per germline. V lost 4 bases, J lost 0 bases, and 4 bases stayed unmatched.

The chain carries TRBV28 and TRBJ1-2; no clear D gene. This CDR3 contains 15 residues. V was cut by 7 bases and J by 1 base, with 16 bases left in between. The germline CDR1 and CDR2 sequences are MDHEN and SYDVKM. The CDR3 DNA reads TGTGCCAGCACTATATTTCGAGGGAATAACTATGGCTACACCTTC. Protein sequence: CASTIFRGNNYGYTF.

By proportion, this clone is medium-sized (0.01 to 0.1%). The genes are TRBV5-3 and TRBJ1-1; D not resolved. TRBV5-3 has ORF status, its function being uncertain. The CDR3 is 15 amino acids. With 2 bases removed from V and 4 bases from J, the gap between germline ends came to 15 bases. DNA for the CDR3: TGTGCCAGAAGCTTCGGTGACGAGGTGGGCACTGAAGCTTTCTTT. Its translation: CARSFGDEVGTEAFF.

Notes on this clone: Other nucleotide sequences from this sample produce the same CDR3. This chain links TRBV9 with TRBJ2-1; D not resolved. From germline, CDR1 is SGDLS and CDR2 YYNGEE. V dropped 0 bases and J dropped 6 bases, with 1 base sitting between them. CDR3 length equals 11 residues. The CDR3 DNA sequence: TGTGCCAGCAGCGTAGCCAATGAGCAGTTCTTC. Translating gives CASSVANEQFF. The variable domain in full, with the rest retrieved from reference TRBV9 and TRBJ2-1, is DSGVTQTPKHLITATGQRVTLRCSPRSGDLSVYWYQQSLDQGLQFLIQYYNGEERAKGNILERFSAQQFPDLHSELNLSSLELGDSALYFCASSVANEQFFGPGTRLTVL.

The chain is built from TRBV5-1 and TRBJ2-3; D is ambiguous. CDR3 length: 15 residues. CDR1 SGHRS and CDR2 YFSETQ come from the germline V gene. The V end lost 0 bases, the J end lost 1 base, and 9 bases lay between the germline ends. In DNA form, the CDR3 reads TGCGCCAGCAGCTTGGAGTTCCCCCGCACAGATACGCAGTATTTT. This sequence encodes CASSLEFPRTDTQYF.

The V and J genes are TRBV28 and TRBJ2-7; D possibly uses TRBD1 or TRBD2 (5 bases each). The CDR3 runs 14 residues. The V end lost 5 bases, the J end lost 2 bases, and 13 bases lay between the germline ends. Germline loops: CDR1 MDHEN, CDR2 SYDVKM. This CDR3 reads CASSPGTHTYEQYF. DNA for the CDR3: TGTGCCAGCAGTCCGGGGACGCACACCTACGAGCAGTACTTC.

This chain connects TRBV5-1 to TRBJ1-1; maybe TRBD1 (5 bases). Deletions cut 4 bases from V and 6 bases from J, with 22 bases between. CDR1 is SGHRS, CDR2 YFSETQ, per germline. The CDR3 length is 16 residues. The CDR3 region is CASSAGGRDGFAEAFF. In nucleotides, the CDR3 is TGCGCCAGCAGCGCTGGTGGCAGGGACGGATTCGCTGAAGCTTTCTTT.

CDR3 sequence reads: CASSQDFASGGVDTQYF. The CDR3 DNA follows: TGTGCCAGCAGCCAAGATTTCGCGAGCGGGGGCGTAGATACGCAGTATTTT. The chain uses TRBV4-2 and TRBJ2-3; 8 bases line up with TRBD2. This CDR3 is built from 17 residues. The J segment lost 5 bases and the V segment lost 0 bases, leaving 10 bases of the junction unmatched. CDR1 LGHNA and CDR2 YNFKEQ come from the germline V gene.

This chain joins TRBV27 and TRBJ2-7; 7 bases map to TRBD1. The J segment lost 0 bases and the V segment lost 4 bases, leaving 6 bases of the junction unmatched. CDR1 is MNHEY and CDR2 is SMNVEV in the germline V gene (reference sequence). This CDR3 region has 15 residues. CDR3 bases: TGTGCCAGCAGTTCCGGGACAGAAGGCTCCTACGAGCAGTACTTC. It translates to CASSSGTEGSYEQYF.

The CDR3 sequence is CASSLRTGDEQYF. The CDR3 DNA follows: TGTGCCAGCAGTTTACGGACAGGGGACGAGCAGTACTTC. This chain joins TRBV5-5 and TRBJ2-7; TRBD1 matches 9 bases. The CDR3 contains 13 residues. Germline lookup yields CDR1 SGHKS and CDR2 YYEKEE (reference sequence). The V and J ends lost 5 bases and 5 bases, in that order; junction bases with no gene match: 5.

J is TRBJ1-6 and V is TRBV11-3; tentative D call: TRBD1 (6 bases). CDR3 length: 14 residues. The V end lost 5 bases, the J end lost 6 bases, and 11 bases lay between the germline ends. Germline V lookup: CDR1 SGHNT, CDR2 YENEEA. The CDR3 loop is CASSLEGGNSPLHF. For the CDR3, the DNA is TGTGCCAGCAGCCTCGAGGGGGGTAATTCACCCCTCCACTTT.

The rearrangement links TRBV19 to TRBJ1-1, with D possibly being TRBD1 (5 bases). Germline CDR1 is LNHDA and CDR2 is SQIVND (reference sequence). This CDR3 comprises 19 residues. V shed 3 bases and J shed 0 bases, with 23 bases lying between them. The CDR3 DNA sequence: TGTGCCAGTAGTATTGGGACGGGACTTCGGGGCTATATGAACACTGAAGCTTTCTTT. Protein: CASSIGTGLRGYMNTEAFF.